This TCR beta chain was profiled in a study of T cells in Graves' hyperthyroidism and ophthalmopathy. The CDR3 has 15 amino acids. The germline V gene has CDR1 DFQATT and CDR2 SNEGSKA (reference sequence). TCR beta CDR3 sequences were amplified from RNA transcripts. In the first-round RT-PCR of the TCR CDR3, the HTBI primer set was used. TCRdb itself ran the multiplex PCR reads through MiXCR, one entry per CDR3 protein. The sample lists about 400,000 distinct CDR3 sequences, more than 15% occurring once. Notes on the study in general: Ophthalmopathy was told apart from stable hyperthyroidism by a 13 V-J model.

In the case of this clonotype: Its target is unknown. A much bigger clone sits one base away, suggesting this may be a read error.

Each diagnosis was grounded in clinical symptoms, serum thyroxine and TRAb, thyroid ultrasound, and orbital computed tomography. The sample was blood. The V call is TRBV20-1, the J call TRBJ2-7; TRBD2 agrees at 10 bases. This TCR derives from a woman aged 18 to 35 with Graves' hyperthyroidism that later progressed to Graves' ophthalmopathy. The CDR3 region is CSARPSGSMRYERYF. CDR3 DNA sequence: TGCAGTGCTAGACCTAGCGGGAGCATGAGATACGAGCGGTACTTC.